The 5 T cell receptor beta chains reported below all come from one sample, sequenced in a study of T cells in Graves' hyperthyroidism and ophthalmopathy. RNA transcripts gave rise to amplified TCR beta CDR3 regions. In the first-round RT-PCR of the TCR CDR3, the HTBI primer set was used. MiXCR, run by TCRdb on the multiplex PCR reads, gives a single entry per CDR3 protein. The profile covers roughly 99,000 distinct CDR3 sequences, with approximately 15% appearing a single time and 40% to 50% taken by the ten largest. Sample: blood. Every receptor here comes from a woman aged 45 to 65 with Graves' hyperthyroidism.

This clonotype was detected ten times or more. The chain is built from TRBV5-1 and TRBJ1-1, with D tentatively TRBD1 (6 bases). Germline V gene lookup returns CDR1 SGHRS and CDR2 YFSETQ. V was trimmed by 4 bases and J by 1 base, leaving 11 bases between them. The length of the CDR3 is 14 residues. As DNA, the CDR3 is TGCGCCAGCAGCCCCTGGACAGCGAACACTGAAGCTTTCTTT. The encoded protein is CASSPWTANTEAFF.

This clonotype was counted a few times. The gene calls are TRBV5-6 and TRBJ2-7; D uncertain. Trimming stripped 1 base from V and 6 bases from J, with 11 bases between. From germline, CDR1 is SGHDT and CDR2 YYEEEE. CDR3 size: 13 residues. The CDR3 DNA sequence: TGTGCCAGCAGCTTGTATCCCATCCCCGAGCAGTACTTC. Translating it yields CASSLYPIPEQYF.

This clonotype showed up many times. This chain links TRBV4-1 with TRBJ2-1; 9 positions agree with TRBD2. CDR3 size: 14 residues. The ends lost 4 bases at V and 9 bases at J; junction bases unmatched: 7. Germline lookup yields CDR1 MGHRA and CDR2 YSYEKL. In DNA, the CDR3 is TGCGCCAGCAGCCCACGAGCGGGGGGTACTGAGCAGTTCTTC. Residues: CASSPRAGGTEQFF.

In this sample, this clonotype turned up many times. The chain has TRBV7-2 and TRBJ2-2; 8 bases fit TRBD1. CDR3 size: 14 residues. Germline V gene data show CDR1 as SGHTA and CDR2 as FQGNSA. J gave up 5 bases and V 5 bases, and 4 bases lay outside the gene matches. The CDR3 DNA sequence: TGTGCCAGCAGCGGACAGGGCTTTACCGGGGAGCTGTTTTTT. Protein sequence: CASSGQGFTGELFF.

Many counts were recorded for this clonotype. This sequence joins TRBV28 and TRBJ2-2; the D is unclear. Trimming left V 6 bases short and J 6 bases short, with 17 bases between. CDR3 length: 15 amino acids. Germline CDR1 MDHEN, CDR2 SYDVKM. The DNA for the CDR3 is TGTGCCAGCAGCTCGTCGGTTAGGGCCGCCGGGGAGCTGTTTTTT. Amino acid sequence: CASSSSVRAAGELFF.